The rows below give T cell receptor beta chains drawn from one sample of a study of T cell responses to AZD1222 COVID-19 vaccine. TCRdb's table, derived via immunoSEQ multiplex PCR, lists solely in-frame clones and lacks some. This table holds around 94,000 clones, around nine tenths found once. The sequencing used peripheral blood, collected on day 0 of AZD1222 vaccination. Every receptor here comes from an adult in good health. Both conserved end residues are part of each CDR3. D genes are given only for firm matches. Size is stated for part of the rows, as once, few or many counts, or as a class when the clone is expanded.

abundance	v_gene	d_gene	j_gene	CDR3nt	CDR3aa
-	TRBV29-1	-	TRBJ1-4	TGCAGCGTTGCCGAGGGGTTTGGTGAAAAACTGTTTTTT	CSVAEGFGEKLFF
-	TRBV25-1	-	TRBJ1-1	TGTGCCAGCAGTGCCACTCCGACAGACAACACTGAAGCTTTCTTT	CASSATPTDNTEAFF
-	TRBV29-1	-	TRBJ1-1	TGCAGCGTTAGTTACGGGAACACTGAAGCTTTCTTT	CSVSYGNTEAFF
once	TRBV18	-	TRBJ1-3	TGTGCCAGCTCACCATCGGGGTTCTCTGGAAACACCATATATTTT	CASSPSGFSGNTIYF
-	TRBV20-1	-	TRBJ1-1	TGCAGTGCCAGTTTTATGGGAGGGATGACAGAAGCTTTCTTT	CSASFMGGMTEAFF
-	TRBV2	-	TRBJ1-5	TGTGCCAGCAGCGTAAGAGGCCTTTATAGCAATCAGCCCCAGCATTTT	CASSVRGLYSNQPQHF
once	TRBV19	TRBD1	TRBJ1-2	TGTGCCAGTAGTATGGGACAGAGGATCCTTGGCTACACCTTC	CASSMGQRILGYTF
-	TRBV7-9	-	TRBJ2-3	TGTGCCAGCAGCTCACAGGGTTGGGGCACAGATACGCAGTATTTT	CASSSQGWGTDTQYF
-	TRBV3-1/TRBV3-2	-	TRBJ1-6	TGTGCCAGCAGCCAAGGACCGCTCATGGCGCCCCTCCACTTT	CASSQGPLMAPLHF
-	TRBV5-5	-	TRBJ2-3	TGTGCCAGCAGCGCGGAGCGGGGCACAGATACGCAGTATTTT	CASSAERGTDTQYF
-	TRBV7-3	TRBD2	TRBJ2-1	TGTGCCAGCAGCACTTACCCCGGGGGGGAGCAGTTCTTC	CASSTYPGGEQFF
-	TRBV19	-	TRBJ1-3	TGTGCCAGTAGCGTTTCACCCGTCGGAAACACCATATATTTT	CASSVSPVGNTIYF
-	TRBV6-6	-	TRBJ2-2	TGTGCCAGCAGGGACCCCGGCTTCGGGGAGCTGTTTTTT	CASRDPGFGELFF
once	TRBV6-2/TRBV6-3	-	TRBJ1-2	TGTGCCAGCAGTGCCCCGGACATTGGGGCGGGCTATGGCTACACCTTC	CASSAPDIGAGYGYTF
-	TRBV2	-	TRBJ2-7	TGTGCCACCCGGCGGGAATTTGGCGCCTACGAGCAGTACTTC	CATRREFGAYEQYF
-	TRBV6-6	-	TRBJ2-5	TGTGCCACCGTGGGGGGGGCGCGAGAGACCCAGTACTTC	CATVGGARETQYF
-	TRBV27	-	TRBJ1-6	TGTGCCAGCACTCAAACAGGGATCAGCCGTAATTCACCCCTCCACTTT	CASTQTGISRNSPLHF
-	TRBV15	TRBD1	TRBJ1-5	TGTGCCACCAGCAGGGCAACAGGGGGGAGGCAGCCCCAGCATTTT	CATSRATGGRQPQHF
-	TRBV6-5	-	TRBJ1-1	TGTGCCAGCAGCCGGACAGCGAACACTGAAGCTTTCTTT	CASSRTANTEAFF
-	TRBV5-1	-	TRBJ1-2	TGCGCCAGCAGCTTAGGGACGGCGAGGAACTATGGCTACACCTTC	CASSLGTARNYGYTF
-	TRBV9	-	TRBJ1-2	TGTGCCAGCAGCGCCGAAACAGATAACTATGGCTACACCTTC	CASSAETDNYGYTF
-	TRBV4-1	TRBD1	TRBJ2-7	TGCGCCAGCAGCCAATCCGGCCGGACAGGGTACGACGAGCAGTACTTC	CASSQSGRTGYDEQYF
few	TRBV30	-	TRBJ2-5	TGTGCCTGGAGTGTACGTGTACGAGAGACCCAGTACTTC	CAWSVRVRETQYF
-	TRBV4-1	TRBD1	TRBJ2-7	TGCGCCAGCAGCCCCCGGGACAGGAGAACCTACGAGCAGTACTTC	CASSPRDRRTYEQYF
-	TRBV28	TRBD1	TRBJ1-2	TGTGCCAGCAGCTCCCCGGGACAGACAAACTATGGCTACACCTTC	CASSSPGQTNYGYTF
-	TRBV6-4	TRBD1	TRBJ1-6	TGTGCCAGCAGTGACCAGGGGGGAAATTCACCCCTCCACTTT	CASSDQGGNSPLHF
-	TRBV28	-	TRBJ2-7	TGTGCCAGCAGCCTCCCCGGGGAGAGCTCCTACGAGCAGTACTTC	CASSLPGESSYEQYF
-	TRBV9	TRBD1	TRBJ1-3	TGTGCCAGCAGACAGGGGATGACTGGAAACACCATATATTTT	CASRQGMTGNTIYF
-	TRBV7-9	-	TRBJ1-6	TGTGCCAGCAGCTTCACGGGGGCTGTTTATAATTCACCCCTCCACTTT	CASSFTGAVYNSPLHF
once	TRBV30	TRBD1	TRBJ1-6	TGTGCCTGGAGTGGGGGACAGGGGGCTTATAATTCACCCCTCCACTTT	CAWSGGQGAYNSPLHF
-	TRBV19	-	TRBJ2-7	TGTGCCAGTAGTATTACCGTTTTCTACGAGCAGTACTTC	CASSITVFYEQYF
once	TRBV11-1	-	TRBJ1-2	TGTGCCAGCAGCTTCCGGGACGTCTCCAAGAGGGGCTACACCTTC	CASSFRDVSKRGYTF
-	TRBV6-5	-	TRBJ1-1	TGTGCCAGCACGGTAGGCCCATTCACGAACACTGAAGCTTTCTTT	CASTVGPFTNTEAFF
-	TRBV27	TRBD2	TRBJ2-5	TGTGCCAGCAGTTACGCGCGGGGGTCGAGCGAGACCCAGTACTTC	CASSYARGSSETQYF
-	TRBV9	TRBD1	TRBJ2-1	TGTGCCAGCAGCTCCAGTCGTGGACAGGGGGCGAGCAATGAGCAGTTCTTC	CASSSSRGQGASNEQFF
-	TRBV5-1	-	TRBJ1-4	TGCGCCAGCAGCTTGGGGGGGACATTCGGGGAAAAACTGTTTTTT	CASSLGGTFGEKLFF
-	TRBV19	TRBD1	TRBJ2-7	TGTGCCAGTAGAAAGGACAGGGACATTTACGAGCAGTACTTC	CASRKDRDIYEQYF
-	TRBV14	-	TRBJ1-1	TGTGCCAGCAGCCAAGATCTCCCGACATCGAGGGCGCGGACTGAAGCTTTCTTT	CASSQDLPTSRARTEAFF
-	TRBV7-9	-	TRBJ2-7	TGTGCCAGCAGCTTAGACCGCAAGCAGTACTTC	CASSLDRKQYF
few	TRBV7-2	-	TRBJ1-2	TGTGCCAGCAGCTTTCTGACGGGAGATGGCTACACCTTC	CASSFLTGDGYTF
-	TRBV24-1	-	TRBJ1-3	TGTGCCACCAGTGATATCCGGGACGGCTTGCCGAGGAAATATTTT	CATSDIRDGLPRKYF
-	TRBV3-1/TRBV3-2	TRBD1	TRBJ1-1	TGTGCCAGCGAGTCGTTAGGACAGGGGGCTGAGAACACTGAAGCTTTCTTT	CASESLGQGAENTEAFF
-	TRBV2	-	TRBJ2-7	TGTGCCAGCAGTGTAGGACTGCTGGGCTACGAGCAGTACTTC	CASSVGLLGYEQYF
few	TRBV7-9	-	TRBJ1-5	TGTGCCAGCAGCTTAGTGAAGGCCGGGGACGCGCCCCAGCATTTT	CASSLVKAGDAPQHF
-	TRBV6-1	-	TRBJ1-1	TGTGCCAGCAGTGAATCAGGCCGTCAGAACACTGAAGCTTTCTTT	CASSESGRQNTEAFF
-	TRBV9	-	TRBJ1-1	TGTGCCAGCAGCGTAGACCCCCAGTACACTGAAGCTTTCTTT	CASSVDPQYTEAFF
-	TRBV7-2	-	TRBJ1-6	TGTGCCAGCAGCCCCGTCGGGGTTTCACCCCTCCACTTT	CASSPVGVSPLHF
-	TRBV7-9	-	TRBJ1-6	TGTGCCAGCAGCCCAACACGACCGGGTAATTCACCCCTCCACTTT	CASSPTRPGNSPLHF
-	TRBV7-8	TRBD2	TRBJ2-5	TGTGCCAGCAGCTTAGCGGCCTCGGCCGGACTAGCGGGGATCGGGGTTGGGACCCAGTACTTC	CASSLAASAGLAGIGVGTQYF
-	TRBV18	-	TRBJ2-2	TGTGCCAGCTCACCATCGCTGCGGGGGCGGAGAGCCGGGGAGCTGTTTTTT	CASSPSLRGRRAGELFF
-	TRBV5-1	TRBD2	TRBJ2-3	TGCGCCAGCAGCTTGGCCGGTAGCGGGGGCACAGATACGCAGTATTTT	CASSLAGSGGTDTQYF
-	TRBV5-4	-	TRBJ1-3	TGTGCCAGCAGCTTGCCTGGCGGAAACACCATATATTTT	CASSLPGGNTIYF
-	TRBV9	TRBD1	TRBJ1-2	TGTGCCAGCAGCCCCCCCGGGACAGGGGGCACTGGCTACACCTTC	CASSPPGTGGTGYTF
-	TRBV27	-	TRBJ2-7	TGTGCCAGCAGTCCTCTGCGTTCGGGGTACGAGCAGTACTTC	CASSPLRSGYEQYF